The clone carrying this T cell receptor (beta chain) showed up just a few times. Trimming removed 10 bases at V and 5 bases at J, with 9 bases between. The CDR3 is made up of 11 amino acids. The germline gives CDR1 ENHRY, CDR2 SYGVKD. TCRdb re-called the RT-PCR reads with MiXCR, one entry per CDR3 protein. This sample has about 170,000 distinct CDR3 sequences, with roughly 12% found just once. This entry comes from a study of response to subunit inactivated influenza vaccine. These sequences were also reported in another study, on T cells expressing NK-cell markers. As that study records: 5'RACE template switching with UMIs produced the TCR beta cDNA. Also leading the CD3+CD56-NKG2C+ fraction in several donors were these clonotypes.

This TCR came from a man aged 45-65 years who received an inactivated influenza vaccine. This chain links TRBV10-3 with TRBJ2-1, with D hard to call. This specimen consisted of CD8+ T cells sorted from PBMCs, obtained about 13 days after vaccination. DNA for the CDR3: TGTGCCAGCCTAGAGAACAATGAGCAGTTCTTC. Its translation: CASLENNEQFF.